The rows below give T cell receptor beta chains drawn from one sample of a study of Graves' ophthalmopathy and Graves' hyperthyroidism. MiXCR, run by TCRdb on the multiplex PCR reads, gives a single entry per CDR3 protein. This sample has 680,000 or so distinct CDR3 sequences, with approximately 21% found just once. Sequencing was done on a sample of peripheral blood. All receptors come from a woman younger than 35 with stable Graves' hyperthyroidism. Some clones in this sample may be carry-over from other donors' samples. CDR3s include the opening cysteine and the closing phenylalanine or tryptophan. D genes are given only for firm matches. The size entry is marked missing in some rows and otherwise reads once, few, many or a size class.

abundance: many; d_gene: TRBD1; v_gene: TRBV5-5; j_gene: TRBJ1-3; CDR3aa: CASSLAGGRGNTIYF; CDR3nt: TGTGCCAGCAGCTTGGCAGGGGGGAGAGGGAACACCATATATTTT
abundance: many; d_gene: TRBD2; v_gene: TRBV7-3; j_gene: TRBJ2-7; CDR3aa: CASSLIRSGTSGKSYEQYF; CDR3nt: TGTGCCAGCAGCTTAATCCGATCCGGGACTAGCGGGAAGTCCTACGAGCAGTACTTC
abundance: many; d_gene: -; v_gene: TRBV11-1; j_gene: TRBJ2-7; CDR3aa: CASSLTIPARKSYEQYF; CDR3nt: TGTGCCAGCAGCTTAACGATCCCTGCCCGGAAATCCTACGAGCAGTACTTC
abundance: many; d_gene: TRBD2; v_gene: TRBV5-1; j_gene: TRBJ2-7; CDR3aa: CASSRDDLAGVTYEQYF; CDR3nt: TGCGCCAGCAGCCGAGACGATCTAGCGGGAGTTACCTACGAGCAGTACTTC
abundance: -; d_gene: -; v_gene: TRBV19; j_gene: TRBJ1-1; CDR3aa: CASVRHREAFF; CDR3nt: TGTGCCAGTGTCCGTCACCGGGAAGCTTTCTTT
abundance: many; d_gene: -; v_gene: TRBV25-1; j_gene: TRBJ1-1; CDR3aa: CASSEGETNTEAFF; CDR3nt: TGTGCCAGCAGTGAAGGGGAGACCAACACTGAAGCTTTCTTT
abundance: many; d_gene: -; v_gene: TRBV7-9; j_gene: TRBJ2-7; CDR3aa: CASSSSARGAYEQYF; CDR3nt: TGTGCCAGCAGCTCGTCGGCACGGGGAGCCTACGAGCAGTACTTC
abundance: -; d_gene: -; v_gene: TRBV3-1; j_gene: TRBJ1-2; CDR3aa: CASSRTVGYGYTF; CDR3nt: TGTGCCAGCAGCCGTACAGTGGGGTATGGCTACACCTTC
abundance: many; d_gene: -; v_gene: TRBV12-3/TRBV12-4; j_gene: TRBJ2-7; CDR3aa: CASNFRRDPRYEQYF; CDR3nt: TGTGCCAGCAATTTCAGACGGGATCCCAGATACGAGCAGTACTTC
abundance: many; d_gene: -; v_gene: TRBV6-5; j_gene: TRBJ2-2; CDR3aa: CASSYLGRELFF; CDR3nt: TGTGCCAGCAGTTATTTAGGTCGGGAGCTGTTTTTT
abundance: many; d_gene: TRBD1; v_gene: TRBV12-3/TRBV12-4; j_gene: TRBJ1-2; CDR3aa: CASSPTGRGGYGYTF; CDR3nt: TGTGCCAGCAGCCCGACAGGGAGAGGAGGCTATGGCTACACCTTC
abundance: few; d_gene: -; v_gene: TRBV20-1; j_gene: TRBJ2-5; CDR3aa: CSAHGTQETQYF; CDR3nt: TGCAGTGCTCACGGGACTCAAGAGACCCAGTACTTC
abundance: many; d_gene: -; v_gene: TRBV6-1; j_gene: TRBJ2-5; CDR3aa: CASSEERKETQYF; CDR3nt: TGTGCCAGCAGTGAAGAAAGAAAAGAGACCCAGTACTTC
abundance: -; d_gene: -; v_gene: TRBV24-1; j_gene: TRBJ1-1; CDR3aa: CATSDFQGRGAFF; CDR3nt: TGTGCCACCAGTGATTTCCAAGGACGGGGAGCTTTCTTT